Following are 28 T cell receptor beta chains from one sample sequenced in a study of T-cell memory formation after mild COVID-19. Using its own MiXCR run on the 5' RACE reads, TCRdb lists one record per CDR3 protein. The table has roughly 190,000 distinct CDR3 sequences, about 10% seen once; the top ten hold 2.5% to 3.5%. Sequencing input: PBMCs or a T cell subset sorted from them (not recorded which). The receptor set was obtained from a man between 18 and 35 years old who had mild COVID-19 (a few samples of this study predate the infection). Cell type and time point are not known.

The chain has TRBV5-1 and TRBJ1-5; possible D gene TRBD1, 5 bases. This CDR3 has 15 residues. Germline CDR1 reads SGHRS; CDR2 reads YFSETQ. V lost 8 bases, J lost 2 bases, and 17 bases lay in between. The CDR3 sequence is CASRPGVGRNQPQHF. Written as DNA, the CDR3 is TGCGCCAGTAGGCCGGGGGTCGGGCGCAATCAGCCCCAGCATTTT.

Only a few counts were recorded for this clonotype. The chain is built from TRBV9 and TRBJ2-5; no clear D gene. Germline CDR1 is SGDLS and CDR2 is YYNGEE. This CDR3 has 14 amino acids. Trimming removed 0 bases from V and 5 bases from J, with 11 bases in between. The chain's CDR3 is CASSVGNSLETQYF. The CDR3 DNA follows: TGTGCCAGCAGCGTAGGCAATAGCCTGGAGACCCAGTACTTC.

This clonotype showed up just a few times. The CDR3 sequence: CASSQVAGDRGREELFF. The CDR3 DNA reads as TGTGCCAGCAGCCAAGTTGCCGGGGACAGGGGGCGCGAGGAGCTGTTTTTT. The J gene is TRBJ2-2, the V gene TRBV4-2; 12 bases fit TRBD1. V lost 1 base and J lost 10; bases outside the gene matches: 10. The CDR3 has 17 amino acids. Per germline, CDR1 LGHNA and CDR2 YNFKEQ.

This clonotype was detected many times. The rearrangement uses TRBV7-3 and TRBJ2-4, with D hard to call. CDR1 is SGHTA, CDR2 FQGTGA, per germline. V dropped 5 bases and J dropped 3 bases, with 8 bases sitting between them. The CDR3 contains 13 residues. The CDR3, as DNA: TGTGCCAGCAGCGTCAGCGACAAAAACATTCAGTACTTC. It is translated as CASSVSDKNIQYF.

This clonotype was seen only a few times. The chain carries TRBV11-2 and TRBJ2-4, with 8 bases that match TRBD2. The CDR3 spans 16 residues. The germline V gene encodes CDR1 SGHAT and CDR2 FQNNGV. V was pared by 5 bases and J by 8 bases, with 14 bases of the junction left unmatched. Here the CDR3 reads CASSLGTSRSGYIQYF. CDR3 DNA: TGTGCCAGCAGCCTGGGGACTAGTCGGTCGGGGTACATTCAGTACTTC.

This clonotype appeared a few times. V and J are TRBV7-2 and TRBJ2-2; D not resolved. The CDR3 is made up of 12 amino acids. V dropped 5 bases and J dropped 8 bases, with 9 bases sitting between them. Per the germline V gene, CDR1 is SGHTA and CDR2 is FQGNSA. The DNA of the CDR3 is TGTGCCAGCAGCCCAGTGAGGGGGGAGCTGTTTTTT. The encoded protein is CASSPVRGELFF. Full variable domain (missing parts from reference TRBV7-2 and TRBJ2-2): GAGVSQSPSNKVTEKGKDVELRCDPISGHTALYWYRQSLGQGLEFLIYFQGNSAPDKSGLPSDRFSAERTGGSVSTLTIQRTQQEDSAVYLCASSPVRGELFFGEGSRLTVL.

This chain uses TRBV10-3 with TRBJ2-3; weak D call: TRBD1 (6 bases). Germline CDR1 reads ENHRY; CDR2 reads SYGVKD. V lost 10 bases and J 1 base, leaving 9 bases between the germline ends. CDR3 length equals 12 residues. The CDR3, as DNA: TGTGCCACCAGGGGAGGCACAGATACGCAGTATTTT. Amino acid sequence: CATRGGTDTQYF.

Ten or more counts support this clonotype. CDR3 sequence (DNA): TGCGCCAGCAGCGGGACAGGGGGGACCTACAATGAGCAGTTCTTC. Residues: CASSGTGGTYNEQFF. The chain joins TRBV5-1 to TRBJ2-1; TRBD1 matches at 11 bases. This CDR3 comprises 15 residues. V was clipped by 4 bases and J by 2 bases; unmatched bases: 2. CDR1 and CDR2 (germline): SGHRS, YFSETQ.

In this sample, this clonotype turned up a few times. The CDR3 DNA is TGCGCCAGCAGCTTTGCGGGGGGGCCAGTTAAGCAGTATTTT. Translation gives CASSFAGGPVKQYF. This chain joins TRBV5-1 and TRBJ2-3; 9 nucleotides agree with TRBD2. This CDR3 contains 14 residues. The junction had 9 bases not matched to a gene; V was cut back by 2 bases and J by 11 bases. Germline V lookup: CDR1 SGHRS, CDR2 YFSETQ. The full variable domain, rest sourced from reference TRBV5-1 and TRBJ2-3, is KAGVTQTPRYLIKTRGQQVTLSCSPISGHRSVSWYQQTPGQGLQFLFEYFSETQRNKGNFPGRFSGRQFSNSRSEMNVSTLELGDSALYLCASSFAGGPVKQYFGPGTRLTVL.

This clonotype was seen a handful of times. This chain links TRBV5-8 with TRBJ2-7; D is possibly TRBD2 (5 bases). The ends were cut back, 0 bases at V and 6 bases at J, with 10 bases in the middle. Germline-derived CDR1 and CDR2 are SGHTS and YDEGEE. There are 13 residues in the CDR3. The CDR3 DNA follows: TGTGCCAGCAGCTTGGGAGGGCGTAGCGAGCAGTACTTC. Amino acid sequence: CASSLGGRSEQYF.

This clonotype was observed at least ten times. V gene TRBV7-3 combines with J gene TRBJ2-3; D uncertain. The ends were cut back, 0 bases at V and 4 bases at J, with 8 bases in the middle. The CDR3 length is 14 residues. Germline V lookup: CDR1 SGHTA, CDR2 FQGTGA. CDR3 in amino acids: CASSLTGRADTQYF. The CDR3, as DNA: TGTGCCAGCAGCTTAACGGGCCGAGCAGATACGCAGTATTTT.

This clonotype was observed a handful of times. The CDR3 coding sequence is TGCGCCAGCAGCCAAGTCGGGCTTCGGAGCGGGGAGCTGTTTTTT. Its protein is CASSQVGLRSGELFF. The chain couples TRBV4-3 to TRBJ2-2; D not certain. Germline values: CDR1 LGHNA, CDR2 YSLEER. CDR3 length: 15 amino acids. The V end was cut by 1 base, the J end by 7 bases, with 13 bases between.

This clonotype turned up a few times. The V call is TRBV7-3, the J call TRBJ1-1, with a tentative D call TRBD1 (5 bases). The CDR3 length is 13 residues. Germline V gene lookup returns CDR1 SGHTA and CDR2 FQGTGA. Trimming removed 4 bases at V and 4 bases at J, with 10 bases between. CDR3: CASSSSGITEAFF. The CDR3, as DNA: TGTGCCAGCAGCTCCTCAGGGATCACTGAAGCTTTCTTT.

The chain combines TRBV7-9 with TRBJ1-2, with TRBD1 identical over 7 bases. This CDR3 spans 16 amino acids. J was trimmed by 4 bases and V by 3 bases; bases with no gene match: 11. Germline V CDR1 and CDR2: SEHNR, FQNEAQ (reference sequence). The CDR3 region has the DNA TGTGCCAGCAGCTTCTCGACAGGATCAGGGGGCTATGGCTACACCTTC. This gives the protein CASSFSTGSGGYGYTF. Full variable domain (remainder filled in from reference TRBV7-9 and TRBJ1-2): DTGVSQNPRHKITKRGQNVTFRCDPISEHNRLYWYRQTLGQGPEFLTYFQNEAQLEKSRLLSDRFSAERPKGSFSTLEIQRTEQGDSAMYLCASSFSTGSGGYGYTFGSGTRLTVV.

This clonotype occurred many times. The chain joins TRBV12-3 or TRBV12-4 to TRBJ1-1; 7 positions agree with TRBD1. V shed 2 bases, J shed 5 bases, and the junction held 5 bases outside the gene matches. The CDR3 loop spans 14 amino acids. The CDR3 region is CASSLMAGGTEAFF. As DNA, the CDR3 is TGTGCCAGCAGTTTAATGGCAGGGGGAACTGAAGCTTTCTTT.

A few counts support this clonotype. The gene calls are TRBV11-1 and TRBJ2-7, with D possibly matching TRBD1 (6 bases). V lost 3 bases and J 6 bases, leaving 9 bases between the germline ends. The germline gives CDR1 SGHAT, CDR2 FQDESV (reference sequence). The CDR3 totals 12 residues. The CDR3 sequence is CASSLEGGEQYV. In DNA form, the CDR3 reads TGTGCCAGCAGCTTGGAAGGGGGCGAGCAGTACGTC.

This chain uses TRBV14 with TRBJ2-5; D may match TRBD1 or TRBD2 (5 bases each). V lost 4 bases and J lost 5, with 17 bases in between. The germline gives CDR1 SGHDN, CDR2 FVKESK. The CDR3 is 15 amino acids. The CDR3 bases are TGTGCCAGCAGCCCCCTGACATTAGGGACGGAGACCCAGTACTTC. Residues: CASSPLTLGTETQYF.

This clonotype is a singleton in its sample. The chain combines TRBV5-1 with TRBJ2-2; 8 bases are shared with TRBD1. There are 18 residues in the CDR3. J gave up 5 bases and V 0 bases, and 12 bases lay outside the gene matches. CDR1 and CDR2 (germline): SGHRS, YFSETQ. CDR3 DNA: TGCGCCAGCAGCTTGGTGGGACAGGCCCTCTATGAAACCGGGGAGCTGTTTTTT. Protein sequence: CASSLVGQALYETGELFF.

This clonotype was seen a handful of times. The V and J genes are TRBV28 and TRBJ1-6, with 7 bases lining up with TRBD1. The germline V gene has CDR1 MDHEN and CDR2 SYDVKM. CDR3 size: 14 residues. The trim removed 4 bases at V and 7 bases at J, leaving 4 bases unmatched. Written as DNA, the CDR3 is TGTGCCAGCAGTTCGGGACAGAGAAATTCACCCCTCCACTTT. Translated: CASSSGQRNSPLHF.

This clonotype was counted between two and nine times. This chain uses TRBV14 with TRBJ2-1; perhaps TRBD1 as D (6 bases). Germline loops: CDR1 SGHDN, CDR2 FVKESK. V was clipped by 3 bases and J by 2 bases, with 14 bases between them. This CDR3 has 16 amino acids. CDR3 coding DNA: TGTGCCAGCAGCCACCTCGGACAGACAACCTACAATGAGCAGTTCTTC. Protein product: CASSHLGQTTYNEQFF.

The chain is built from TRBV9 and TRBJ1-1, with unresolved D. The CDR3 is made up of 14 amino acids. Trimming stripped 0 bases from V and 6 bases from J, with 12 bases between. Germline CDR1 SGDLS, CDR2 YYNGEE. The CDR3 spells CASSVDQAVAEAFF. Here the CDR3 DNA reads TGTGCCAGCAGCGTAGACCAGGCAGTAGCTGAAGCTTTCTTT.

This clonotype was seen only a few times. The genes are TRBV27 and TRBJ2-2, with D possibly being TRBD1 or TRBD2 (6 bases each). The germline V gene has CDR1 MNHEY and CDR2 SMNVEV (reference sequence). CDR3 length: 14 amino acids. V lost 2 bases, J lost 9 bases, and 13 bases lay in between. Here the CDR3 DNA reads TGTGCCAGCAGTTTACAGTACGGGGGCAGGGAGCTGTTTTTT. Protein: CASSLQYGGRELFF.

The sample holds a few counts of this clonotype. The chain couples TRBV7-2 to TRBJ1-4; a possible D gene is TRBD1 (6 bases). The V and J ends lost 5 bases and 3 bases respectively, with 16 bases between them. Germline V gives CDR1 SGHTA, CDR2 FQGNSA. The CDR3 is 16 residues long. The CDR3 protein is CASSPTSDRANEKLFF. The CDR3 region has the DNA TGTGCCAGCAGCCCAACGTCGGACAGAGCTAATGAAAAACTGTTTTTT.

This clonotype was seen a handful of times. V usage is TRBV21-1 and J usage is TRBJ1-5; TRBD1 reflects the table's D call only, with no check against the DNA. TRBV21-1 is a documented pseudogene. The CDR3 extends over 16 amino acids. The CDR3 nucleotides read TGTGCCAGCAGCAGAAACCGGAGGGGGGACGGTCAGCCCCAGCATTTT. Its translation: CASSRNRRGDGQPQHF.

The chain has TRBV25-1 and TRBJ2-2; weak D call: TRBD1 (6 bases). Germline CDR1 and CDR2: MGHDK and SYGVNS. The CDR3 is made up of 16 amino acids. V was trimmed by 1 base and J by 0 bases, leaving 9 bases between them. This CDR3 is CASSELGGTNTGELFF. The DNA of the CDR3 is TGTGCCAGCAGTGAATTAGGGGGAACGAACACCGGGGAGCTGTTTTTT.

This chain connects TRBV23-1 to TRBJ2-2; no reliable D call. TRBV23-1 is an ORF for which the function is uncertain. This CDR3 has 15 amino acids. V lost 0 bases and J 1 base, leaving 6 bases between the germline ends. The CDR3 nucleotides are TGCGCCAGCAGTCAATCGCCGGGGAACACCGGGGAGCTGTTTTTT. Its translation is CASSQSPGNTGELFF.

This clonotype was found a few times. The gene calls are TRBV7-9 and TRBJ2-1; D tentatively fits TRBD1 or TRBD2 (5 bases each). Germline V CDR1 and CDR2: SEHNR, FQNEAQ (reference sequence). V was cut by 5 bases and J by 10 bases, with 12 bases left in between. This CDR3 is 12 amino acids long. CDR3 in amino acids: CASSPDWGEQFF. Here the CDR3 DNA reads TGTGCCAGCAGCCCCGACTGGGGGGAGCAGTTCTTC.

Only a few counts were recorded for this clonotype. The chain combines TRBV4-1 with TRBJ2-2, with 10 bases aligning to TRBD2. J gave up 7 bases and V 3 bases, and 11 bases lay outside the gene matches. CDR3 length: 17 amino acids. Germline CDR1 is MGHRA and CDR2 is YSYEKL. The CDR3 is CASSHGAGGRLVGELFF. The CDR3 DNA is TGCGCCAGCAGCCATGGAGCGGGGGGGCGTTTGGTCGGGGAGCTGTTTTTT.